Here is one TCR beta chain with its context. These data are taken from a study of blood T cell repertoires in COVID-19. Study overall: From T cells, B-cell-depleted T cells, or PBMCs came the material, which was cDNA or gDNA.

Authors' analysis steps: Cell counts per sample came from amplifying reference gene primers. Using immunoSEQ multiplex PCR, the repertoire was profiled, and TCRdb retains in-frame clones only, with some absent. The DNA gave D and trimming, while V, J and clone size come from that table. The profile shows just over 650,000 clones, 85% to 90% of them singletons. The CDR3 extends over 15 amino acids. Germline V CDR1 and CDR2: SGHRS, YFSETQ. The V gene end was trimmed by 5 bases and the J gene end by 1 base; junction bases not matched to a gene: 6. The clonotype originates from a woman under 30 with acute or convalescent COVID-19. Sequenced input: peripheral blood. The V gene is TRBV5-1, the J gene TRBJ1-5; TRBD1 matches at 7 bases. The CDR3 protein is CASRIGTASNQPQHF. As DNA, the CDR3 is TGCGCCAGCAGGATAGGGACAGCCAGCAATCAGCCCCAGCATTTT.